The 23 T cell receptor beta chains listed next were all sequenced from one sample in a study of CD8 T cells in ankylosing spondylitis. Findings and caveats of the study: For ankylosing spondylitis blood, a TCR beta motif of eight or nine highly homologous variants appeared characteristic.

These TCRs are of unknown antigen specificity. TCRdb re-called the 5' RACE reads with MiXCR, one entry per CDR3 protein. The data show about 440,000 distinct CDR3 sequences, 15% to 20% seen once. Material for sequencing was blood, either unsorted or a sorted T cell fraction (not recorded which). All receptors come from a male donor with ankylosing spondylitis.

The chain uses TRBV5-4 and TRBJ1-2; 11 nucleotides align to TRBD1. V was clipped by 4 bases and J by 5 bases; unmatched bases: 10. Germline-derived CDR1 and CDR2 are SGHNT and YYREEE (reference sequence). The CDR3 is 16 residues long. The CDR3 loop is CASSTVGGTGGYGYTF. CDR3 nucleotides: TGTGCCAGCAGCACGGTTGGCGGGACAGGGGGATATGGCTACACCTTC. Combining the CDR3 with reference TRBV5-4 and TRBJ1-2 gives the whole variable domain ETGVTQSPTHLIKTRGQQVTLRCSSQSGHNTVSWYQQALGQGPQFIFQYYREEENGRGNFPPRFSGLQFPNYSSELNVNALELDDSALYLCASSTVGGTGGYGYTFGSGTRLTVV.

This clonotype was seen more than once but under ten times. This chain uses TRBV4-3 with TRBJ1-1; D call uncertain. Germline V gives CDR1 LGHNA, CDR2 YSLEER. The germline V and J ends were trimmed by 1 base and 3 bases, with 9 bases remaining between them. CDR3 size: 14 residues. DNA for the CDR3: TGCGCCAGCAGCCAAGGGCTACGCGACACTGAAGCTTTCTTT. This gives the protein CASSQGLRDTEAFF.

The V call is TRBV11-2, the J call TRBJ2-1; 10 nucleotides match TRBD1. In germline, CDR1 is SGHAT, CDR2 FQNNGV. J was trimmed by 4 bases and V by 4 bases; bases with no gene match: 10. The CDR3 totals 17 residues. The DNA of the CDR3 is TGTGCCAGCAGCTCCTCCTCGGACAGGGGGATTTACAATGAGCAGTTCTTC. Encoded protein: CASSSSSDRGIYNEQFF.

This clonotype was seen only a few times. The chain employs TRBV7-9 and TRBJ2-3; D might be TRBD1 or TRBD2, each matching 6 bases. The germline CDR1 and CDR2 sequences are SEHNR and FQNEAQ (reference sequence). V dropped 6 bases and J dropped 2 bases, with 15 bases sitting between them. The CDR3 is 15 amino acids. CDR3 nucleotides: TGTGCCAGCAGAAACGACAGGACTATCACAGATACGCAGTATTTT. Translating it yields CASRNDRTITDTQYF.

J is TRBJ2-3 and V is TRBV7-3, with 8 bases matching TRBD1. V lost 3 bases, J lost 1 base, and 3 bases stayed unmatched. Germline loops: CDR1 SGHTA, CDR2 FQGTGA. The CDR3 extends over 15 amino acids. CDR3 DNA sequence: TGTGCCAGCAGCTTCAGGGGGCTATGCACAGATACGCAGTATTTT. It specifies CASSFRGLCTDTQYF.

This clonotype has a handful of counts. The rearrangement uses TRBV20-1 and TRBJ2-1; possibly TRBD2 for D (6 bases). CDR1 and CDR2 from the germline V gene are DFQATT and SNEGSKA (reference sequence). The CDR3 is 17 residues long. V lost 1 base to trimming and J lost 5 bases, with 21 bases between them. The CDR3 nucleotides are TGCAGTGCTAGAGCGACAGACTTTGGGACTCTTCACAATGAGCAGTTCTTC. Its translation is CSARATDFGTLHNEQFF.

This clonotype has a handful of counts. This chain uses TRBV6-5 with TRBJ2-3; 7 bases agree with TRBD2. The CDR3 spans 15 residues. The germline V gene encodes CDR1 MNHEY and CDR2 SVGAGI. V was pared by 6 bases and J by 2 bases, with 8 bases of the junction left unmatched. In DNA form, the CDR3 reads TGTGCCAGCAGGCCAAGCGGGGTCCCCACAGATACGCAGTATTTT. Protein: CASRPSGVPTDTQYF.

This clonotype was recorded a few times. The chain couples TRBV7-2 to TRBJ2-7; no clear D. The CDR3 has 14 amino acids. Germline V gene sequence: CDR1 SGHTA, CDR2 FQGNSA. Trimming shortened V by 5 bases and J by 2 bases, and 13 bases separated the two germline ends. CDR3 amino acids: CASSTQTGPYEQYF. CDR3 bases: TGTGCCAGCAGCACACAGACTGGCCCCTACGAGCAGTACTTC.

This clonotype was observed a few times. The chain uses TRBV3-1 and TRBJ2-2; TRBD2 is a possible D gene (6 bases). The CDR3 runs 14 residues. V shed 1 base and J shed 10 bases, with 13 bases lying between them. Germline CDR1 LGHDT, CDR2 YNNKEL (reference sequence). CDR3: CASSQGTSPPELFF. The CDR3 coding sequence is TGTGCCAGCAGCCAAGGTACTAGCCCGCCGGAGCTGTTTTTT.

The gene calls are TRBV11-3 and TRBJ2-7, with D uncertain. Germline CDR1 SGHNT, CDR2 YENEEA. CDR3 size: 14 residues. The V end lost 3 bases, the J end lost 0 bases, and 9 bases lay between the germline ends. The CDR3 DNA reads as TGTGCCAGCAGCTTTGCCCGGAGCTCCTACGAGCAGTACTTC. This sequence encodes CASSFARSSYEQYF.

There are a few counts of this clonotype. The chain uses TRBV25-1 and TRBJ2-1; 9 positions match TRBD2. This CDR3 has 15 amino acids. V lost 3 bases to trimming and J lost 7 bases; unmatched junction nucleotides: 7. Looked up from germline, CDR1 is MGHDK and CDR2 is SYGVNS. In nucleotides, the CDR3 is TGTGCCAGCAGTGAGACGGCGGGGGGGCTAAATGAGCAGTTCTTC. This translates into CASSETAGGLNEQFF.

This clonotype was picked up a small number of times. The V call is TRBV20-1, the J call TRBJ1-2, with D possibly being TRBD1 (5 bases). This CDR3 comprises 14 residues. CDR1 is DFQATT, CDR2 SNEGSKA, per germline (reference sequence). With 7 bases removed from V and 2 bases from J, the gap between germline ends came to 17 bases. CDR3 DNA: TGCAGTGTTTCGCTGGGGGGGGACAACTATGGCTACACCTTC. It is translated as CSVSLGGDNYGYTF.

For this clonotype: Germline and junction disagree at one end, which may indicate a read error. This chain connects TRBV5-1 to TRBJ2-2; either TRBD1 or TRBD2 may fit D (6 bases each). This CDR3 comprises 16 residues. Per the germline V gene, CDR1 is SGHRS and CDR2 is YFSETQ. DNA of the CDR3: TGCGCCAGCAGCCAACAGGGAGGAGGGAACACCGGGGACCTGTTTTTT. Amino acids: CASSQQGGGNTGDLFF.

Ten or more counts support this clonotype. The genes are TRBV20-1 and TRBJ1-1, with D perhaps matching TRBD1 (5 bases). The V gene lost 1 base and the J gene lost 5 bases, with 11 bases spanning the gap. Germline CDR1 reads DFQATT; CDR2 reads SNEGSKA (reference sequence). This CDR3 spans 13 amino acids. The CDR3 sequence: CSARVNRQTEAFF. CDR3 bases: TGCAGTGCTAGAGTAAACAGGCAAACTGAAGCTTTCTTT.

This clonotype was seen ten or more times. This chain links TRBV5-1 with TRBJ2-3, with D unresolved. The germline gives CDR1 SGHRS, CDR2 YFSETQ. This CDR3 is built from 14 residues. The V end lost 0 bases, the J end lost 6 bases, and 11 bases lay between the germline ends. Here the CDR3 reads CASSLEGLADTQYF. The DNA of the CDR3 is TGCGCCAGCAGCTTGGAGGGCCTCGCGGATACGCAGTATTTT.

The chain couples TRBV20-1 to TRBJ1-4, with D hard to call. CDR3 size: 16 residues. Trimming stripped 3 bases from V and 0 bases from J, with 14 bases between. Per the germline V gene, CDR1 is DFQATT and CDR2 is SNEGSKA (reference sequence). The CDR3 nucleotides are TGCAGTGCTAGTCCCCTCCAGCGAGCAACTAATGAAAAACTGTTTTTT. Its translation: CSASPLQRATNEKLFF.

This chain joins TRBV5-1 and TRBJ2-7; the match to TRBD2 covers 9 bases. CDR3 length equals 18 residues. Germline trimming cut 4 bases from V and 4 bases from J; bases unmatched to any gene: 18. Germline assignment: CDR1 SGHRS and CDR2 YFSETQ. The CDR3 loop is CASSTELSRGGAGYEQYF. The CDR3 DNA reads TGCGCCAGCAGCACGGAGTTATCGCGCGGGGGGGCCGGGTACGAGCAGTACTTC. The variable domain in full, with the rest retrieved from reference TRBV5-1 and TRBJ2-7, is KAGVTQTPRYLIKTRGQQVTLSCSPISGHRSVSWYQQTPGQGLQFLFEYFSETQRNKGNFPGRFSGRQFSNSRSEMNVSTLELGDSALYLCASSTELSRGGAGYEQYFGPGTRLTVT.

In this sample, this clonotype turned up a few times. The chain uses TRBV7-3 and TRBJ2-3; D is unclear. Germline V gene sequence: CDR1 SGHTA, CDR2 FQGTGA. The length of the CDR3 is 17 residues. With 1 base removed from V and 0 bases from J, the gap between germline ends came to 14 bases. CDR3 amino acids: CASSLRPDSSSTDTQYF. In nucleotides, the CDR3 is TGTGCCAGCAGCTTAAGACCCGACTCGTCTAGCACAGATACGCAGTATTTT. Looking up the rest from reference TRBV7-3 and TRBJ2-3 gives the full variable domain: GAGVSQTPSNKVTEKGKYVELRCDPISGHTALYWYRQSLGQGPEFLIYFQGTGAADDSGLPNDRFFAVRPEGSVSTLKIQRTERGDSAVYLCASSLRPDSSSTDTQYFGPGTRLTVL.

The chain links TRBV5-1 to TRBJ2-2; perhaps TRBD1 as D (6 bases). The V gene lost 3 bases and the J gene lost 4 bases, with 13 bases spanning the gap. Germline V CDR1 and CDR2: SGHRS, YFSETQ. This CDR3 region has 15 residues. The CDR3 sequence is CASSYGQPGTGELFF. CDR3 DNA: TGCGCCAGCAGCTACGGACAGCCCGGCACCGGGGAGCTGTTTTTT. The complete variable domain, with remaining parts taken from reference TRBV5-1 and TRBJ2-2, reads KAGVTQTPRYLIKTRGQQVTLSCSPISGHRSVSWYQQTPGQGLQFLFEYFSETQRNKGNFPGRFSGRQFSNSRSEMNVSTLELGDSALYLCASSYGQPGTGELFFGEGSRLTVL.

The table lists this clonotype with a few counts. This chain connects TRBV4-3 to TRBJ2-5; possible D gene TRBD1, 7 bases. V lost 0 bases and J lost 5, with 16 bases in between. This CDR3 has 16 residues. Germline assignment: CDR1 LGHNA and CDR2 YSLEER. CDR3 in DNA: TGCGCCAGCAGCCAAGACCCCACGACAGGGAGGGAGACCCAGTACTTC. Residues: CASSQDPTTGRETQYF.

The chain recombines TRBV20-1 with TRBJ2-1; D remains ambiguous. With 0 bases removed from V and 10 bases from J, the gap between germline ends came to 13 bases. The CDR3 covers 13 residues. CDR1 and CDR2 from the germline V gene are DFQATT and SNEGSKA (reference sequence). The CDR3 sequence: CSAREALFGEQFF. CDR3 DNA sequence: TGCAGTGCTAGAGAGGCGCTCTTCGGGGAGCAGTTCTTC.

There are a few counts of this clonotype. This chain's CDR3 is CSAYYLDRQGTQYF. The DNA for the CDR3 is TGCAGTGCTTATTACTTGGACAGGCAGGGGACTCAGTACTTC. The V call is TRBV20-1, the J call TRBJ2-4, with 7 nucleotides matching TRBD1. This CDR3 spans 14 amino acids. J lost 12 bases, V lost 5 bases, and 16 bases had no gene match. CDR1 is DFQATT and CDR2 is SNEGSKA in the germline V gene (reference sequence).

The sample holds many counts of this clonotype. This chain joins TRBV12-3 or TRBV12-4 and TRBJ2-3, with D unclear. The V and J ends lost 6 bases and 4 bases respectively, with 8 bases between them. The CDR3 covers 12 residues. The CDR3: CASSPLPDTQYF. The CDR3 nucleotides are TGTGCCAGCAGCCCCCTTCCAGATACGCAGTATTTT.